The 29 T cell receptor beta chains given below trace back to one sample, sequenced in a study of shared T cell receptors in the human thymus. Measured with immunoSEQ multiplex PCR; TCRdb has only the in-frame clones, and not every one. This sample yields 650,000 to 950,000 clones, of which roughly 85% are seen a single time; roughly 0.01% belongs to the top ten. The sample was also linked to a second study, of human thymus T cells.

The sequenced sample consisted of thymocytes. These receptors were obtained from a girl younger than two with a congenital heart defect.

V gene TRBV7-2 combines with J gene TRBJ2-1; TRBD2 might be the D (6 bases). Trimming removed 4 bases from V and 3 bases from J, with 16 bases in between. Germline CDR1 and CDR2: SGHTA and FQGNSA. CDR3 length equals 16 residues. The CDR3 spells CASSSHRDSLYNEQFF. The CDR3 bases are TGTGCCAGCAGCTCCCACCGGGACTCCCTCTACAATGAGCAGTTCTTC.

This chain joins TRBV7-9 and TRBJ2-1, with TRBD1 matching over 10 bases. This CDR3 has 15 residues. J gave up 7 bases and V 2 bases, and 5 bases lay outside the gene matches. Germline V gene data show CDR1 as SEHNR and CDR2 as FQNEAQ (reference sequence). In DNA, the CDR3 is TGTGCCAGCAGCTTAACCGGGACAGGGGCTAATGAGCAGTTCTTC. As protein: CASSLTGTGANEQFF.

The genes are TRBV11-2 and TRBJ1-2; 7 bases fit TRBD1. Trimming took 5 bases from V and 5 from J; bases not matched to a gene: 5. The CDR3 is made up of 13 amino acids. Germline V gene lookup returns CDR1 SGHAT and CDR2 FQNNGV. The CDR3 DNA follows: TGTGCCAGCAGCCCGGACAGGCCTTATGGCTACACCTTC. Translating it yields CASSPDRPYGYTF. Drawing the rest from reference TRBV11-2 and TRBJ1-2, the complete variable domain is EAGVAQSPRYKIIEKRQSVAFWCNPISGHATLYWYQQILGQGPKLLIQFQNNGVVDDSQLPKDRFSAERLKGVDSTLKIQPAKLEDSAVYLCASSPDRPYGYTFGSGTRLTVV.

This clone is a singleton in its sample. The genes are TRBV5-1 and TRBJ2-5, with 8 bases aligning to TRBD1. CDR1 SGHRS and CDR2 YFSETQ come from the germline V gene. J lost 10 bases, V lost 0 bases, and 11 bases had no gene match. The CDR3 is 15 residues long. This chain's CDR3 is CASSLENSRGRVQYF. CDR3 nucleotide sequence: TGCGCCAGCAGCTTGGAAAATTCCAGGGGGCGCGTCCAGTACTTC.

The chain has TRBV5-1 and TRBJ2-3, with 12 bases lining up with TRBD2. Germline trimming cut 7 bases from V and 1 base from J; bases unmatched to any gene: 10. There are 17 residues in the CDR3. CDR1 and CDR2 (germline): SGHRS, YFSETQ. CDR3: CASAGLAGRRGTDTQYF. CDR3 sequence (DNA): TGCGCCAGCGCCGGACTAGCGGGGCGGAGGGGCACAGATACGCAGTATTTT.

As DNA, the CDR3 is TGTGCCAGCAGTGGGACTCCAACCGACCATTTACCCACAGATACGCAGTATTTT. Translation: CASSGTPTDHLPTDTQYF. V usage is TRBV25-1 and J usage is TRBJ2-3, with D possibly TRBD2 on 5 matching bases. Per germline, CDR1 MGHDK and CDR2 SYGVNS. This CDR3 contains 18 residues. Trimming removed 4 bases from V and 2 bases from J, with 22 bases in between.

Of note for this clone: The same CDR3 also results from other DNA sequences found in this sample. The rearrangement uses TRBV6-5 and TRBJ1-2; D might be TRBD1 (5 bases). V was pared by 0 bases and J by 5 bases, with 10 bases between. Germline V CDR1 and CDR2: MNHEY, SVGAGI. The CDR3 loop spans 14 amino acids. The CDR3 sequence is CASSYSIGDYGYTF. The CDR3 DNA follows: TGTGCCAGCAGTTACTCTATAGGGGATTATGGCTACACCTTC.

The genes are TRBV5-4 and TRBJ2-4; tentatively, D is TRBD2 (7 bases). Germline CDR1 reads SGHNT; CDR2 reads YYREEE (reference sequence). The CDR3 spans 15 residues. The V end was cut by 0 bases, the J end by 7 bases, with 14 bases between. The CDR3 protein is CASSLEMGGRNIQYF. CDR3 DNA: TGTGCCAGCAGCTTGGAAATGGGGGGGCGGAACATTCAGTACTTC.

With regard to this clone: The same CDR3 can be traced to other DNA sequences in this sample. The chain carries TRBV2 and TRBJ1-2; 8 bases line up with TRBD1. Germline V gives CDR1 SNHLY, CDR2 FYNNEI. This CDR3 has 12 residues. With V trimmed by 6 bases and J by 8 bases, 5 bases remained unmatched. The CDR3 DNA reads as TGTGCCAGCAGCCGACAGGGGAACGGCTACACCTTC. This encodes CASSRQGNGYTF.

This chain uses TRBV19 with TRBJ1-2; 7 nucleotides match TRBD1. This CDR3 region has 17 residues. The V gene end was trimmed by 3 bases and the J gene end by 4 bases; junction bases not matched to a gene: 14. Germline V gene data show CDR1 as LNHDA and CDR2 as SQIVND (reference sequence). CDR3 nucleotides: TGTGCCAGTAGTATGGGGGATATCTCCGGGACAGTCTATGGCTACACCTTC. Its translation: CASSMGDISGTVYGYTF.

V gene TRBV7-2 combines with J gene TRBJ2-7, with 11 bases identical to TRBD2. The V and J ends lost 5 bases and 3 bases, in that order; junction bases with no gene match: 12. CDR1 is SGHTA, CDR2 FQGNSA, per germline. The CDR3 is 17 amino acids. In DNA, the CDR3 is TGTGCCAGCAGCCAACTAGCGGGGGCACCCATTTACTACGAGCAGTACTTC. Residues: CASSQLAGAPIYYEQYF.

This chain uses TRBV4-1 with TRBJ2-5; 9 bases agree with TRBD2. The CDR3 length is 17 residues. V trimming: 3 bases; J trimming: 5 bases; junction bases outside the gene matches: 13. Germline V lookup: CDR1 MGHRA, CDR2 YSYEKL. CDR3 protein: CASSQRPPSGVLETQYF. The CDR3 DNA reads as TGCGCCAGCAGCCAGCGACCCCCTAGCGGGGTCTTGGAGACCCAGTACTTC.

This chain joins TRBV6-1 and TRBJ1-2, with D perhaps matching TRBD1 (6 bases). CDR3 size: 15 residues. Germline CDR1 and CDR2: MNHNS and SASEGT. V lost 0 bases to trimming and J lost 8 bases, with 16 bases between them. The CDR3 sequence: CASSEASSGAGGYTF. The DNA for the CDR3 is TGTGCCAGCAGTGAAGCATCATCAGGGGCGGGCGGCTACACCTTC.

J is TRBJ2-1 and V is TRBV15, with 10 bases aligning to TRBD2. V dropped 1 base and J dropped 9; count of bases not matched to a gene: 12. Germline CDR1 LNHNV, CDR2 YYDKDF (reference sequence). The CDR3 extends over 17 amino acids. CDR3 in DNA: TGTGCCACCAGCAGAGTCGGATGGACTAGCGGAGTACGTGAGCAGTTCTTC. It translates to CATSRVGWTSGVREQFF.

The rearrangement uses TRBV5-6 and TRBJ2-7; tentatively, D is TRBD2 (5 bases). V lost 0 bases, J lost 4 bases, and 14 bases lay in between. The CDR3 spans 15 residues. Looked up from germline, CDR1 is SGHDT and CDR2 is YYEEEE. The CDR3 DNA is TGTGCCAGCAGCTTGGGCCCCGGAGGACCATACGAGCAGTACTTC. This encodes CASSLGPGGPYEQYF.

The chain couples TRBV4-3 to TRBJ2-7; 9 bases fit TRBD2. The germline CDR1 and CDR2 sequences are LGHNA and YSLEER. J lost 4 bases, V lost 2 bases, and 3 bases had no gene match. This CDR3 comprises 14 residues. This chain's CDR3 is CASSQRLAVYEQYF. Here the CDR3 DNA reads TGCGCCAGCAGCCAAAGACTAGCGGTATACGAGCAGTACTTC.

The sample holds one count of this clone. This chain's CDR3 is CASSYQGQGMNTEAFF. The CDR3 region has the DNA TGTGCCAGCAGTTACCAGGGACAGGGCATGAACACTGAAGCTTTCTTT. V gene TRBV6-6 combines with J gene TRBJ1-1, with 9 bases identical to TRBD1. Germline trimming cut 2 bases from V and 0 bases from J; bases unmatched to any gene: 4. The CDR3 covers 16 residues. The germline V gene has CDR1 MNHNY and CDR2 SVGAGI (reference sequence).

V usage is TRBV2 and J usage is TRBJ2-7, with D possibly TRBD1 on 5 matching bases. CDR3 length: 14 residues. Germline V gene sequence: CDR1 SNHLY, CDR2 FYNNEI. V shed 3 bases and J shed 3 bases, with 12 bases lying between them. CDR3 nucleotide sequence: TGTGCCAGCAGTGAGTCGCCAGGGATCTACGAGCAGTACTTC. Translated, it gives CASSESPGIYEQYF.

The chain combines TRBV5-1 with TRBJ1-1, with D perhaps matching TRBD1 (6 bases). Germline V gives CDR1 SGHRS, CDR2 YFSETQ. V was shortened by 4 bases and J by 1 base, with 14 bases between the two germline ends. This CDR3 comprises 15 residues. Here the CDR3 reads CASSQPGHSNTEAFF. The CDR3 DNA reads as TGCGCCAGCAGCCAGCCGGGACATTCGAACACTGAAGCTTTCTTT.

This clone came up once. The chain employs TRBV6-1 and TRBJ1-3, with unresolved D. With 3 bases removed from V and 7 bases from J, the gap between germline ends came to 13 bases. This CDR3 has 14 residues. Looked up from germline, CDR1 is MNHNS and CDR2 is SASEGT. Written as DNA, the CDR3 is TGTGCCAGCAGTGACGGGGATCCGAAGAACACCATATATTTT. It encodes CASSDGDPKNTIYF.

The gene calls are TRBV5-4 and TRBJ2-7, with 9 positions matching TRBD1. The V and J ends lost 4 bases and 3 bases, in that order; junction bases with no gene match: 11. Germline CDR1 SGHNT, CDR2 YYREEE (reference sequence). This CDR3 has 16 amino acids. CDR3 sequence: CASSRVTGGNSYEQYF. The CDR3 region has the DNA TGTGCCAGCAGCAGGGTGACAGGGGGGAATAGCTACGAGCAGTACTTC. Full variable domain (missing parts from reference TRBV5-4 and TRBJ2-7): ETGVTQSPTHLIKTRGQQVTLRCSSQSGHNTVSWYQQALGQGPQFIFQYYREEENGRGNFPPRFSGLQFPNYSSELNVNALELDDSALYLCASSRVTGGNSYEQYFGPGTRLTVT.

The CDR3 region is CASSPAPQRSTDTQYF. The CDR3 region has the DNA TGTGCCAGCAGCCCGGCCCCCCAGCGGTCCACAGATACGCAGTATTTT. The rearrangement uses TRBV11-2 and TRBJ2-3, with D tentatively TRBD2 (5 bases). Germline V CDR1 and CDR2: SGHAT, FQNNGV. CDR3 length: 16 residues. The V gene lost 5 bases and the J gene lost 2 bases, with 17 bases spanning the gap.

The chain recombines TRBV5-1 with TRBJ2-5; TRBD1 matches at 10 bases. Germline values: CDR1 SGHRS, CDR2 YFSETQ. Trimming removed 4 bases from V and 5 bases from J; junction bases left unmatched: 8. This CDR3 has 15 amino acids. CDR3 in amino acids: CASSPDRGRGETQYF. The CDR3 nucleotides are TGCGCCAGCAGCCCAGACAGGGGGCGGGGGGAGACCCAGTACTTC.

The V gene is TRBV6-6, the J gene TRBJ2-7, with TRBD1 as a possible D gene (5 bases). V was cut by 6 bases and J by 0 bases, with 12 bases left in between. There are 14 residues in the CDR3. The germline CDR1 and CDR2 sequences are MNHNY and SVGAGI (reference sequence). This CDR3 reads CASRQTENSYEQYF. The CDR3 DNA follows: TGTGCCAGCAGACAGACAGAGAACTCCTACGAGCAGTACTTC.

V is TRBV5-5 and J is TRBJ2-1; TRBD2 matches at 7 bases. The CDR3 spans 14 residues. The germline V gene has CDR1 SGHKS and CDR2 YYEKEE (reference sequence). After removal of 7 bases from V and 8 bases from J, the junction contained 12 bases not matched to a gene. The CDR3 DNA sequence: TGTGCCAGCGACCGTATCGGGGGGAAGGATGAGCAGTTCTTC. The encoded protein is CASDRIGGKDEQFF. The whole variable domain, remainder taken from reference TRBV5-5 and TRBJ2-1, is DAGVTQSPTHLIKTRGQQVTLRCSPISGHKSVSWYQQVLGQGPQFIFQYYEKEERGRGNFPDRFSARQFPNYSSELNVNALLLGDSALYLCASDRIGGKDEQFFGPGTRLTVL.

The chain has TRBV28 and TRBJ1-2, with TRBD1 matching 9 bases. The CDR3 totals 16 residues. Germline CDR1 reads MDHEN; CDR2 reads SYDVKM. V lost 5 bases, J lost 5 bases, and 12 bases stayed unmatched. CDR3 DNA: TGTGCCAGCAGTCGGACAGGGGCGTTCGGGAAGTATGGCTACACCTTC. It yields the protein CASSRTGAFGKYGYTF.

In the case of this clone: The same CDR3 arises from other DNA sequences in this sample as well. The chain is built from TRBV19 and TRBJ1-6; D remains unclear. CDR3 length equals 17 residues. Germline V gene lookup returns CDR1 LNHDA and CDR2 SQIVND (reference sequence). The V end was cut by 5 bases, the J end by 4 bases, with 18 bases between. The CDR3 DNA reads as TGTGCCAGTAGTCATGAAGAGGCGGCTGGGTATAATTCACCCCTCCACTTT. Translated: CASSHEEAAGYNSPLHF.

The chain links TRBV7-2 to TRBJ2-7; the D gene is possibly TRBD1 (8 bases). V lost 5 bases and J lost 6, with 20 bases in between. CDR3 length: 15 amino acids. Germline V lookup: CDR1 SGHTA, CDR2 FQGNSA. CDR3 region: CASSHKDREGCEQYF. CDR3 DNA sequence: TGTGCCAGCAGCCATAAGGACAGGGAGGGCTGCGAGCAGTACTTC.

The chain carries TRBV6-1 and TRBJ2-3; 7 positions match TRBD1. After removal of 6 bases from V and 1 base from J, the junction contained 7 bases not matched to a gene. CDR3 size: 15 residues. In germline, CDR1 is MNHNS, CDR2 SASEGT. The CDR3: CASSYKGTGTDTQYF. CDR3 DNA: TGTGCCAGCAGCTACAAGGGGACAGGCACAGATACGCAGTATTTT.